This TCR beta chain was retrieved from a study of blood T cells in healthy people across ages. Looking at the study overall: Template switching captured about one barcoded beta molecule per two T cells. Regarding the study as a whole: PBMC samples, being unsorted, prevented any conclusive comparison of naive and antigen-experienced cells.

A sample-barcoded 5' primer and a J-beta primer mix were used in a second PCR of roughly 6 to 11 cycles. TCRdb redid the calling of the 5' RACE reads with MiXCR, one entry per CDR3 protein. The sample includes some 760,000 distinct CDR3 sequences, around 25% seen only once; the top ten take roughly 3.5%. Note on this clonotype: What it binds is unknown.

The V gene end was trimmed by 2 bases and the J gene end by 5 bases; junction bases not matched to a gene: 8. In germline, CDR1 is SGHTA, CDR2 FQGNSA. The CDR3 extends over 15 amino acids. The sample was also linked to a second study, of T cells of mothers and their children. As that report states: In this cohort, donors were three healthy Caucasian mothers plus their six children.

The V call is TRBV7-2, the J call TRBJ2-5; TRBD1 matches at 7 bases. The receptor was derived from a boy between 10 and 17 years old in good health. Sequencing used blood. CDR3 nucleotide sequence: TGTGCCAGCAGCTTAAACAGGGGCCGTGACGAGACCCAGTACTTC. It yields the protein CASSLNRGRDETQYF.